Sequencing of this TCR beta chain was carried out in a study of STAT5B mutations in CD4+ large granular lymphocyte leukemia. Study conclusions and caveats: Approximately 25% of private leukemic clonotypes occurred rarely in other patients' non-leukemic repertoires. The CD4+ versus CD8+ T-LGLL clonality difference may reflect limited sample size. Patient CD4-sorted repertoires stayed more clonal than healthy ones after leukemic-clone removal.

For this clone: Its antigen remains unknown.

Unmatched junction bases numbered 11, after V lost 4 bases and J lost 6 bases. The CDR3 runs 15 residues. Germline V lookup: CDR1 LNHDA, CDR2 SQIVND (reference sequence). Sequencing was at survey level. The data were produced by immunoSEQ multiplex PCR, yet TCRdb's version contains in-frame clones alone and is incomplete. The table lists fewer than 35,000 clones, about three quarters of them singletons. The receptor was derived from a human donor in good health. Input material: CD4+ T cells from blood buffy coats. V usage is TRBV19 and J usage is TRBJ1-1; 7 positions agree with TRBD1. Here the CDR3 DNA reads TGTGCCAGTAGTAGACAATTGGGGACAGCCTCTGAAGCTTTCTTT. It specifies CASSRQLGTASEAFF.